This TCR beta chain was identified in a study of shared clonotypes between healthy human individuals. CDR3 length: 14 amino acids. Per germline, CDR1 SNHLY and CDR2 FYNNEI. Trimming pared 6 bases from V and 4 bases from J, leaving 16 bases between. This clone has only one observation. Here immunoSEQ multiplex PCR was the method, and the copy in TCRdb shows in-frame clones only, minus some. Among about 1.5 million clones listed, over 95% were seen once. The sample consisted of naive CD4+ T cells sorted from blood. Described subset: CD45RA+ positively selected. The chain combines TRBV2 with TRBJ2-7; TRBD2 is a possible D gene (5 bases). This receptor was taken from a man aged 25-40 years in good health. The CDR3 spells CASRAGIGVYEQYF. The CDR3 DNA is TGTGCCAGCAGAGCCGGGATTGGGGTTTACGAGCAGTACTTC.